This note documents a single T cell receptor (beta chain) sequence. Its cognate antigen is unknown. The data were produced by immunoSEQ multiplex PCR, yet TCRdb's version contains in-frame clones alone and is incomplete. In the table there are roughly 2,000,000 clones, roughly 95% of which are singletons. Naive CD8 cells were CD45RO-negative, positively selected for CCR7, excluding terminally differentiated effector memory CD45RA+ cells. All donors were Caucasian adults living in Nashville, Tennessee. This entry is derived from a study of shared clonotypes between healthy human individuals. The germline V gene has CDR1 MNHEY and CDR2 SMNVEV (reference sequence). The J segment lost 3 bases and the V segment lost 8 bases, leaving 5 bases of the junction unmatched. This CDR3 is built from 14 residues. General observations from the study: At large depth, rarefaction still showed sorted-subset sequencing to be incomplete. Generally, naive subsets came out with larger estimated richness than memory subsets. Several donors showed sharing of about 4.8% of naive CD4 clonotypes.

This TCR was sampled from a man between 18 and 29 years old in good health. V usage is TRBV27 and J usage is TRBJ2-3, with 10 bases aligning to TRBD1. The sample was naive CD8+ T cells sorted from blood. CDR3 sequence reads: CASGLGQGTDTQYF. CDR3 nucleotide sequence: TGTGCCAGCGGCCTGGGACAGGGGACAGATACGCAGTATTTT.